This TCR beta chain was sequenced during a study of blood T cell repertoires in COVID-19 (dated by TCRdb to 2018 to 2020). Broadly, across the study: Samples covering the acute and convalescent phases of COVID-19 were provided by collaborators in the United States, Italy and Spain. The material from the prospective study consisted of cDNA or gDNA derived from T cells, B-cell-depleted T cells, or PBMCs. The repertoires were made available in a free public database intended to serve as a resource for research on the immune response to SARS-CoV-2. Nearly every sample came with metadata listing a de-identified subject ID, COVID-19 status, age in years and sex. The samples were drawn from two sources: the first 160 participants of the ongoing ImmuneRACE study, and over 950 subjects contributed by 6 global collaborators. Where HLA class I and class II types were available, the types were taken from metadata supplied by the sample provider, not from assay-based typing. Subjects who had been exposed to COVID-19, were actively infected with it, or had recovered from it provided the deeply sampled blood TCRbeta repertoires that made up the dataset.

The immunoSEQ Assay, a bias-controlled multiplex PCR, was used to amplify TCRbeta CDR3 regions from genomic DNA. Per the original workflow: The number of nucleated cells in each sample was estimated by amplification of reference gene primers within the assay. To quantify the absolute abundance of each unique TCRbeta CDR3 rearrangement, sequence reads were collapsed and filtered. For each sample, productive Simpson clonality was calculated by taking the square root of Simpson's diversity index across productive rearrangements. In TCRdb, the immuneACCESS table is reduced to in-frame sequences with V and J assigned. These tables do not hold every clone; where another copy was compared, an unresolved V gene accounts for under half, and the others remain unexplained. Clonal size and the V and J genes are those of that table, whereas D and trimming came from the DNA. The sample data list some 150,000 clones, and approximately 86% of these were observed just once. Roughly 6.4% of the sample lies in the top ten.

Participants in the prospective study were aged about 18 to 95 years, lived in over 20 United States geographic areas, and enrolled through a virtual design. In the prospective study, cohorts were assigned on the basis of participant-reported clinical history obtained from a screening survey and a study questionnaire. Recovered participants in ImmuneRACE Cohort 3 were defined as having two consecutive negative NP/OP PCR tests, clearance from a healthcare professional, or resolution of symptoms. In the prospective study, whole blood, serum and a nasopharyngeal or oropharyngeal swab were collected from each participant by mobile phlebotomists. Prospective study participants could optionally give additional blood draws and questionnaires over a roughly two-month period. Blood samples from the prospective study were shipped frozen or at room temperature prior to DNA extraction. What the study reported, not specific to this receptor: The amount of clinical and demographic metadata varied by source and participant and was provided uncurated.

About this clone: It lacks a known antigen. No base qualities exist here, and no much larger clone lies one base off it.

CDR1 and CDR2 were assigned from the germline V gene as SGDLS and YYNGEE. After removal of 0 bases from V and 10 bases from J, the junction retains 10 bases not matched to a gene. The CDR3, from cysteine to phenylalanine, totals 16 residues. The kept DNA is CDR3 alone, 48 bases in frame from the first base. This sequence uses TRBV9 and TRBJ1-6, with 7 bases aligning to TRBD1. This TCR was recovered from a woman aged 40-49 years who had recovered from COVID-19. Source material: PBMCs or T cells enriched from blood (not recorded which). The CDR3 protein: CASSVEPTGTGSPLHF. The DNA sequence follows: TGTGCCAGCAGCGTAGAGCCGACAGGGACGGGGTCACCCCTCCACTTT. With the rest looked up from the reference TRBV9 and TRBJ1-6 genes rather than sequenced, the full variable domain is DSGVTQTPKHLITATGQRVTLRCSPRSGDLSVYWYQQSLDQGLQFLIQYYNGEERAKGNILERFSAQQFPDLHSELNLSSLELGDSALYFCASSVEPTGTGSPLHFGNGTRLTVT.